The rows below give T cell receptor beta chains drawn from one sample of a study of blood T cell repertoires in COVID-19. Sequencing used immunoSEQ multiplex PCR; TCRdb keeps in-frame clones, though not all of them. This sample has almost 250,000 clones, with roughly 85% found just once. What was sequenced was PBMCs or T cells enriched from blood (not recorded which). The receptors originated from a woman aged 45-60 years with acute COVID-19. Both conserved end residues are trimmed from each CDR3.

v_gene: TRBV5-4
j_gene: TRBJ1-2
CDR3aa: ASSRGTAGSRGYT

v_gene: TRBV19
j_gene: TRBJ1-1
CDR3aa: ASSSLTGVDTEAF

v_gene: TRBV3-1/TRBV3-2
j_gene: TRBJ2-2
CDR3aa: ASSQDRVATGELF

v_gene: TRBV4-3
j_gene: TRBJ1-3
CDR3aa: ASSQDRYSGNTIY

v_gene: TRBV25-1
j_gene: TRBJ1-1
CDR3aa: ASSDDGEGTEAF

v_gene: TRBV19
j_gene: TRBJ1-5
CDR3aa: ARRAGRTLGNQPQH

v_gene: TRBV11-3
j_gene: TRBJ2-1
CDR3aa: ASSLEAGGAYEQF

v_gene: TRBV11-3
j_gene: TRBJ2-3
CDR3aa: ASSLAVSGGTTQY

v_gene: TRBV7-2
j_gene: TRBJ1-1
CDR3aa: ASSFTELTEAF

v_gene: TRBV10-3
j_gene: TRBJ2-2
CDR3aa: AIRQGAGGELF

v_gene: TRBV5-1
j_gene: TRBJ2-5
CDR3aa: ASSRGQGRETQY

v_gene: TRBV7-9
j_gene: TRBJ1-3
CDR3aa: ASSLAAGSGNTIY

v_gene: TRBV9
j_gene: TRBJ1-1
CDR3aa: ASSVEGNGVRAF

v_gene: TRBV19
j_gene: TRBJ1-1
CDR3aa: ASSGNGQVITEAF

v_gene: TRBV10-3
j_gene: TRBJ2-5
CDR3aa: AIRLTGDQETQY

v_gene: TRBV5-1
j_gene: TRBJ2-1
CDR3aa: ASGAEKYNEQF

v_gene: TRBV30
j_gene: TRBJ2-7
CDR3aa: AWSGTYEQY

v_gene: TRBV9
j_gene: TRBJ1-1
CDR3aa: ASSVGAAGNTEAF

v_gene: TRBV18
j_gene: TRBJ2-7
CDR3aa: ASSPPQGSAEQY

v_gene: TRBV14
j_gene: TRBJ1-6
CDR3aa: ASSPTTGDYSPLH

v_gene: TRBV7-2
j_gene: TRBJ1-5
CDR3aa: ASSLAPGNSNQPQH